This T cell receptor beta chain is from a study of T cell repertoires in ileal Crohn's disease. Study-wide context: At surgery, approximately 33% of patients smoked, with median disease duration around 8 years. About half of patients got postoperative therapy: about ten thiopurines, around 20 anti-TNF.

Data came from immunoSEQ multiplex PCR; TCRdb stores just in-frame clones and leaves some out. The data show 14,000 or so clones, approximately 78% seen once. The CDR3 extends over 15 amino acids. Trimming shortened V by 0 bases and J by 2 bases, and 12 bases separated the two germline ends. CDR1 SGHNT and CDR2 YYREEE come from the germline V gene (reference sequence). This TCR was recovered from an adult with Crohn's disease. The chain couples TRBV5-4 to TRBJ2-7; a weak D match, TRBD1 (6 bases). The sequencing input was ileal tissue. The CDR3 nucleotides are TGTGCCAGCAGCTTGGGGCAGGGGAAGGCCTACGAGCAGTACTTC. Protein sequence: CASSLGQGKAYEQYF. Full variable domain (remainder filled in from reference TRBV5-4 and TRBJ2-7): ETGVTQSPTHLIKTRGQQVTLRCSSQSGHNTVSWYQQALGQGPQFIFQYYREEENGRGNFPPRFSGLQFPNYSSELNVNALELDDSALYLCASSLGQGKAYEQYFGPGTRLTVT.